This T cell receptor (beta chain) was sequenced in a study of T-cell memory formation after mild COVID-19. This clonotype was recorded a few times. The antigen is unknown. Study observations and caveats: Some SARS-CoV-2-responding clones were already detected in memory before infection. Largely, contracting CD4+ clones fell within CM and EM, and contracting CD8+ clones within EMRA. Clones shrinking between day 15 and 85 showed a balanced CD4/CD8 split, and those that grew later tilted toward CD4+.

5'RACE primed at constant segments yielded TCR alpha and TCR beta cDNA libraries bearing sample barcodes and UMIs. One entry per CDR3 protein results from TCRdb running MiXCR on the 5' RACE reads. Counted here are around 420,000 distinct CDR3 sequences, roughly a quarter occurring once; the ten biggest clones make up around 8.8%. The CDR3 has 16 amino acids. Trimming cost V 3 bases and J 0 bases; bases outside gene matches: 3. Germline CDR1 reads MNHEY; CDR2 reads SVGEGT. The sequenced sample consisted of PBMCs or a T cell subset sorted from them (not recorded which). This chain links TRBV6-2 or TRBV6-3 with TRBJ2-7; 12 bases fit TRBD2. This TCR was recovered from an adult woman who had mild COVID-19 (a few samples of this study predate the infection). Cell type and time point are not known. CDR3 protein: CASSYTSGRYSYEQYF. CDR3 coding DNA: TGTGCCAGCAGTTATACTAGCGGGAGGTACTCCTACGAGCAGTACTTC.